This TCR beta chain emerged from a study of blood T cell repertoires in COVID-19. As for the study in general: The United States, Italy and Spain provided the acute and convalescent COVID-19 samples. T cells, B-cell-depleted T cells, or PBMCs supplied cDNA or gDNA.

The data were produced by immunoSEQ multiplex PCR, yet TCRdb's version contains in-frame clones alone and is incomplete. The sample has fewer than 110,000 clones; nearly 90% are singletons. This CDR3 contains 16 residues. Germline loops: CDR1 SGHRS, CDR2 YFSETQ. The ends were cut back, 0 bases at V and 2 bases at J, with 14 bases in the middle. Sequencing was performed on peripheral blood. The rearrangement joins TRBV5-1 to TRBJ1-1, with a tentative D call TRBD1 (6 bases). This receptor was identified in a middle-aged man in a cohort sampled during active COVID-19. Written as DNA, the CDR3 is TGCGCCAGCAGCTTGGACGGCGGCAGGGGAAACACTGAAGCTTTCTTT. As protein: CASSLDGGRGNTEAFF.